Reported below is one TCR beta chain. This clonotype has at least ten counts. Its antigen specificity is not known. Base qualities are missing; no much larger clone stands one base away. The data stem from a study of patients and donors after allogeneic stem cell transplantation (dated by TCRdb to the early 2020s). Library generation was performed with RT-PCR. Sequencer: NextSeq 550. TCRdb handled the public reads itself, with Q25 trimming in fastp and clone calling in MiXCR, and kept productive beta chains. CDR3 protein duplicates are merged, each entry listing the most common genes and DNA. This sample is represented by tens of thousands of distinct CDR3 sequences; 6.5% to 7% of them were singletons. The ten largest clones capture approximately 30% of the sample. There are 15 amino acids in the CDR3, from cysteine to phenylalanine inclusive. The read is trimmed to its CDR3 DNA, 45 bases read in frame from base 1. Looking up the germline V gene yields CDR1 SGHRS and CDR2 YFSETQ. Cut back by 0 bases and 7 bases, the V and J ends lie 13 bases apart.

The chain joins TRBV5-1 to TRBJ2-2, with no confidently assigned D gene. This TCR was sampled from a human donor who was either an allogeneic HSCT recipient or a stem cell or donor lymphocyte infusion donor (not recorded which). It is not recorded whose cells these are; they may come from a transplant donor. The specimen sequenced was blood, either unsorted or a sorted T cell fraction (not recorded which). The DNA reads as follows: TGCGCCAGCAGCTTGGGGCCAGTGCAAAACGGGGAGCTGTTTTTT. Its product reads: CASSLGPVQNGELFF.